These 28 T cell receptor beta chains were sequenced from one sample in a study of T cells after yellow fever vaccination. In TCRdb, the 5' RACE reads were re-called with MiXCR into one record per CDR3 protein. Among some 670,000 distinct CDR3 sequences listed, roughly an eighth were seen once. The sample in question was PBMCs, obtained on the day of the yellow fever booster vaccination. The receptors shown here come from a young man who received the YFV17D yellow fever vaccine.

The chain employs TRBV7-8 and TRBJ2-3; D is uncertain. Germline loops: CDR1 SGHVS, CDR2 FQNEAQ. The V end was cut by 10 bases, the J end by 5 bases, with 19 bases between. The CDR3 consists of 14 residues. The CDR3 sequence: CATSLGPAVDTQYF. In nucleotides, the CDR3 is TGTGCCACCTCCCTCGGACCTGCGGTAGATACGCAGTATTTT.

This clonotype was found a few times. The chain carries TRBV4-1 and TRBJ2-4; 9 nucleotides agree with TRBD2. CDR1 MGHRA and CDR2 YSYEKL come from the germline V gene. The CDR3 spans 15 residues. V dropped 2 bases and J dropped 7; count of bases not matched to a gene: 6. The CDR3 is CASSQPSGTGNIQYF. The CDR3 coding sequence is TGCGCCAGCAGCCAACCTAGCGGGACGGGGAACATTCAGTACTTC.

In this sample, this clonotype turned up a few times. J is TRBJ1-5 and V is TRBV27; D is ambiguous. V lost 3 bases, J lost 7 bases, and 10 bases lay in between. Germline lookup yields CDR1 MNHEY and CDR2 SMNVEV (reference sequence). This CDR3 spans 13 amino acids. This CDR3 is CASSFGDGQPQHF. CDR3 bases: TGTGCCAGCAGTTTCGGGGATGGACAGCCCCAGCATTTT.

The CDR3 DNA follows: TGCGCCAGCAGCTTTCGACAGGGGCGCACAGATACGCAGTATTTT. Protein product: CASSFRQGRTDTQYF. The rearrangement joins TRBV5-1 to TRBJ2-3; 8 bases fit TRBD1. There are 15 residues in the CDR3. Germline CDR1 SGHRS, CDR2 YFSETQ. The J segment lost 1 base and the V segment lost 2 bases, leaving 3 bases of the junction unmatched.

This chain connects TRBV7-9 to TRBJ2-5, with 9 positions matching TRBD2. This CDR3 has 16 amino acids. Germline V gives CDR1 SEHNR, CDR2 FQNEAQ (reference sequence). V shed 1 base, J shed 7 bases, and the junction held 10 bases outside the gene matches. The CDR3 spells CASSLDPSGTSGTQYF. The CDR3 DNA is TGTGCCAGCAGCTTAGACCCTAGCGGGACTTCAGGGACCCAGTACTTC.

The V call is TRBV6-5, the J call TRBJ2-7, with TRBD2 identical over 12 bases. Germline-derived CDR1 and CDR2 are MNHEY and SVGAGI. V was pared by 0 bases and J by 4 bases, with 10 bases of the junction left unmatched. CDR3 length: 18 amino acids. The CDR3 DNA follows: TGTGCCAGCAGTTACTCGATCTCGACTAGCGGGAGAAAGTACGAGCAGTACTTC. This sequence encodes CASSYSISTSGRKYEQYF.

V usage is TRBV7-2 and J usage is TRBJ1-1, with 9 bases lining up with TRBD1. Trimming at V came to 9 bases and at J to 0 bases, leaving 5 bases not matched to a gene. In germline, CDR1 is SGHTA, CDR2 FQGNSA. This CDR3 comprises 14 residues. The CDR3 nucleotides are TGTGCCAGTTTGGACAGGGGATTGAACACTGAAGCTTTCTTT. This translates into CASLDRGLNTEAFF.

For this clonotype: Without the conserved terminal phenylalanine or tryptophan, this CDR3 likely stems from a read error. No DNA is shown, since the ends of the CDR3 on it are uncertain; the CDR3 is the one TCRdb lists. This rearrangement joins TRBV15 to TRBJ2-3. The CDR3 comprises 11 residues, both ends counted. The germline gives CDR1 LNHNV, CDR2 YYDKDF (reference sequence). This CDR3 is CATSTLPCSFL.

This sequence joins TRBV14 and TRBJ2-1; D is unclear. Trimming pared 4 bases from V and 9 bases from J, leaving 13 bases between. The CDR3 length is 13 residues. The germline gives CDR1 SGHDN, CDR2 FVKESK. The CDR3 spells CASSPASGVEQFF. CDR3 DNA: TGTGCCAGCAGCCCCGCCTCGGGCGTTGAGCAGTTCTTC.

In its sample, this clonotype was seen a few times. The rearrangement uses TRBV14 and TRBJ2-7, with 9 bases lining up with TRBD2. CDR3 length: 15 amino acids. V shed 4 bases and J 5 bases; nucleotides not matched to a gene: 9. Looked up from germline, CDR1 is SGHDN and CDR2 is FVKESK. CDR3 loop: CASSRHGLAGDEQYF. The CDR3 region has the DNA TGTGCCAGCAGCCGGCACGGATTAGCGGGGGACGAGCAGTACTTC.

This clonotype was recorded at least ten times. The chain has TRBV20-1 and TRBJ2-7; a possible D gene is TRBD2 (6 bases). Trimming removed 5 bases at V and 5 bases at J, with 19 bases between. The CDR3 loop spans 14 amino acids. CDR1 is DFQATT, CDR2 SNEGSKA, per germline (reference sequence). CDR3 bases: TGCAGTGCTCTCCGTCCGGCCACTAGCAACGAGCAGTACTTC. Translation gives CSALRPATSNEQYF.

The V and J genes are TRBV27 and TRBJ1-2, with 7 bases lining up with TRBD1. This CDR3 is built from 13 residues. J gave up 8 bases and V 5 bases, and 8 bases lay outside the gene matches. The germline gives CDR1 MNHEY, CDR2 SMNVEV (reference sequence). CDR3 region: CASSLGTAGGYTF. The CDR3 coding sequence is TGTGCCAGCAGTCTCGGGACAGCGGGGGGCTACACCTTC.

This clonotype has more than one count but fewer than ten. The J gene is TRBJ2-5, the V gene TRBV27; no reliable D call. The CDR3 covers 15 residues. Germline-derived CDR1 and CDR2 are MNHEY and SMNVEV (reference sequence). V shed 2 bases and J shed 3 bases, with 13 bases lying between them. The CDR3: CASSLIGNPEETQYF. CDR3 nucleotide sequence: TGTGCCAGCAGTTTAATAGGAAATCCCGAAGAGACCCAGTACTTC.

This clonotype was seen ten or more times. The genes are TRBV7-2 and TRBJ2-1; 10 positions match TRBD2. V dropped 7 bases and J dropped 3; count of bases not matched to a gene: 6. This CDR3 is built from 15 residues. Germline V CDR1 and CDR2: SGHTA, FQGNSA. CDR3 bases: TGTGCCAGCACCCCCACTAGCGGGGACTACAATGAGCAGTTCTTC. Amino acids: CASTPTSGDYNEQFF.

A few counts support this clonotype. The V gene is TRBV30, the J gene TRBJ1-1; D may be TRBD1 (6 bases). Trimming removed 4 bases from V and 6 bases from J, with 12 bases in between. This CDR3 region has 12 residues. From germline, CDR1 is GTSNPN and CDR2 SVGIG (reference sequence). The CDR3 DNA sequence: TGTGCCTGGAAAGGGGAGGGGGCTGAAGCTTTCTTT. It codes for CAWKGEGAEAFF.

CDR3 nucleotide sequence: TGCAGTGCTAGAAGTCTTAACAGGGGATGGAATGAAAAACTGTTTTTT. It specifies CSARSLNRGWNEKLFF. The chain is built from TRBV20-1 and TRBJ1-4, with 7 bases that match TRBD1. V lost 2 bases and J lost 5; bases outside the gene matches: 11. The CDR3 extends over 16 amino acids. CDR1 is DFQATT and CDR2 is SNEGSKA in the germline V gene (reference sequence).

This CDR3 is CSARDGSKDTGELFF. The CDR3 DNA follows: TGCAGTGCTAGAGATGGGTCAAAGGACACCGGGGAGCTGTTTTTT. This sequence joins TRBV20-1 and TRBJ2-2; D uncertain. Germline loops: CDR1 DFQATT, CDR2 SNEGSKA (reference sequence). The length of the CDR3 is 15 residues. Deletions cut 0 bases from V and 3 bases from J, with 11 bases between.

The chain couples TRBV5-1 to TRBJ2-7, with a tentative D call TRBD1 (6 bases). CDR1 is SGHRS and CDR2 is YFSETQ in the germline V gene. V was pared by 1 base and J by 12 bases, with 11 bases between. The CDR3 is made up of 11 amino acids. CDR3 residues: CASSLSRGGYF. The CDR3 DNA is TGCGCCAGCAGCTTGTCCAGGGGCGGGTACTTC.

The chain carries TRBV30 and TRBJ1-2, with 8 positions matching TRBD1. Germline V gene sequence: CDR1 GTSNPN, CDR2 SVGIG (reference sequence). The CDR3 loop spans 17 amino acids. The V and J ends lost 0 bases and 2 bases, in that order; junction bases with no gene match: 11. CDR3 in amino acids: CAWSVPHLRGQNYGYTF. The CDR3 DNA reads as TGTGCCTGGAGTGTACCGCATCTCAGGGGGCAGAACTATGGCTACACCTTC.

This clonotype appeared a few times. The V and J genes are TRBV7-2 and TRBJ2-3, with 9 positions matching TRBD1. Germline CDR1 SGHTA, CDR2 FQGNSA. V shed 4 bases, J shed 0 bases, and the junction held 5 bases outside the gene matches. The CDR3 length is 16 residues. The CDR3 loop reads CASSWGQGQSTDTQYF. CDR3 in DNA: TGTGCCAGCAGCTGGGGACAGGGACAAAGCACAGATACGCAGTATTTT.

This chain's CDR3 is CASSYRSGNTIYF. Here the CDR3 DNA reads TGTGCCAGCAGCTACCGCTCTGGAAACACCATATATTTT. The chain combines TRBV5-6 with TRBJ1-3; D is uncertain. The V end lost 3 bases, the J end lost 0 bases, and 4 bases lay between the germline ends. The CDR3 length is 13 residues. Germline V gene sequence: CDR1 SGHDT, CDR2 YYEEEE.

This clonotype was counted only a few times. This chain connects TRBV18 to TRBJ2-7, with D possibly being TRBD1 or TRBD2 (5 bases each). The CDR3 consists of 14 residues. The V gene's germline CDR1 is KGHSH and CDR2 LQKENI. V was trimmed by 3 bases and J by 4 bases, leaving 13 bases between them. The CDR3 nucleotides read TGTGCCAGCTCACCGGGACGCCCCACTTACGAGCAGTACTTC. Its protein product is CASSPGRPTYEQYF.

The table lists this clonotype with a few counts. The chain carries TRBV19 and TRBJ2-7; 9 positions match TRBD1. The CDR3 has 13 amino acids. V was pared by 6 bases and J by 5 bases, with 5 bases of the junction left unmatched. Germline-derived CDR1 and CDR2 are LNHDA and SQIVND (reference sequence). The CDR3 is CASRVTGGDEQYF. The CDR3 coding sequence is TGTGCCAGTAGAGTAACAGGGGGCGACGAGCAGTACTTC.

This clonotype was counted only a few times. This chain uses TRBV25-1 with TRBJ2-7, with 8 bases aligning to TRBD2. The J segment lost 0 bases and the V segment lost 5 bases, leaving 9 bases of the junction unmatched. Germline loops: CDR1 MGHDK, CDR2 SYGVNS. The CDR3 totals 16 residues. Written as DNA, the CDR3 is TGTGCCAGCAGTTCCCCACCGGGACTAGACTCCTACGAGCAGTACTTC. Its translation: CASSSPPGLDSYEQYF.

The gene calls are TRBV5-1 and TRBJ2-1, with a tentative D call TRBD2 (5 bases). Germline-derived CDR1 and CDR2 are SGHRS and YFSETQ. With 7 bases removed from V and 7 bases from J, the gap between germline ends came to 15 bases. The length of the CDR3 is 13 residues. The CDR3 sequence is CASSGGGRNEQFF. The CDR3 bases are TGCGCCAGCTCTGGCGGAGGTCGGAATGAGCAGTTCTTC. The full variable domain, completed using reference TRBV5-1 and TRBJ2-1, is KAGVTQTPRYLIKTRGQQVTLSCSPISGHRSVSWYQQTPGQGLQFLFEYFSETQRNKGNFPGRFSGRQFSNSRSEMNVSTLELGDSALYLCASSGGGRNEQFFGPGTRLTVL.

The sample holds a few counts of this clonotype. The CDR3 sequence: CSVPHLASGYQETQYF. In nucleotides, the CDR3 is TGCAGCGTTCCGCACTTGGCTAGCGGGTATCAAGAGACCCAGTACTTC. The chain links TRBV29-1 to TRBJ2-5; 8 bases are shared with TRBD2. The V and J ends lost 5 bases and 2 bases, in that order; junction bases with no gene match: 13. The CDR3 runs 16 residues. Germline loops: CDR1 SQVTM, CDR2 ANQGSEA.

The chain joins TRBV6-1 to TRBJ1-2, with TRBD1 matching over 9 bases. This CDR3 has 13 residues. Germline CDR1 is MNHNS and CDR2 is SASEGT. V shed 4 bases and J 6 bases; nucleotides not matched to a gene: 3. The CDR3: CASSGQGGDGYTF. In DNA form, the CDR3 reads TGTGCCAGCAGTGGACAGGGGGGGGATGGCTACACCTTC.

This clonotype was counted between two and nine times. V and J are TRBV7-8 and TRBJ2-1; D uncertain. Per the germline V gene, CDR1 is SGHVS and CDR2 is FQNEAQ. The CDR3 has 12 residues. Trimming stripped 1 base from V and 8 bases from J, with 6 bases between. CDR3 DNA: TGTGCCAGCAGCTTAGGTAGACATGAGCAGTTCTTC. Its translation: CASSLGRHEQFF.